This T cell receptor (beta chain) originates from a study of read filtering for tumor transcriptome and immune sequencing. CDR3 length equals 16 residues. Per germline, CDR1 MNHNS and CDR2 SASEGT. The J segment lost 3 bases and the V segment lost 6 bases, leaving 8 bases of the junction unmatched. This clonotype was recorded many times. The library was built from roughly 400 ng RNA with molecular barcoded adaptors for alpha/delta and beta/gamma chains. Using its own MiXCR run on the reads, TCRdb lists one record per CDR3 protein. The table has some 140,000 distinct CDR3 sequences, about 13% seen once.

The V call is TRBV6-1, the J call TRBJ2-1; 10 bases align to TRBD2. Material for sequencing was a population of CD138-negative cells sorted from bone marrow. This clonotype was sampled from a donor over 35 with multiple myeloma. In nucleotides, the CDR3 is TGTGCCAGCAGGGCCCTAGCGGGAGAGAACTACAATGAGCAGTTCTTC. Translation: CASRALAGENYNEQFF.